Listed below are T cell receptor beta chains from one sample, sequenced in a study of PD-1 blockade in classical Hodgkin lymphoma. Assay used: immunoSEQ multiplex PCR; TCRdb lists only in-frame clones, some missing. The sample consists of tens of thousands of clones, around 90% of them appearing once. The starting material was peripheral blood mononuclear cells (PBMCs), obtained before the fourth cycle of nivolumab. The receptors here all came from a human donor with classical Hodgkin lymphoma. The CDR3 runs from the conserved cysteine through the conserved F or W. The D gene is left open where the match is weak. Clone size appears in some rows only: once, few, many, or a class for an expanded clone.

d_gene	v_gene	abundance	j_gene	CDR3nt	CDR3aa
TRBD1	TRBV6-5	NA	TRBJ1-1	TGTGCCAGCAGTGGTCGGGACAGGGGAGACACTGAAGCTTTCTTT	CASSGRDRGDTEAFF
NA	TRBV7-9	few	TRBJ1-2	TGTGCCAGCAGCTTAGAGGACCGGAGATATGGCTACACCTTC	CASSLEDRRYGYTF
NA	TRBV5-1	once	TRBJ2-3	TGCGCCAGCAATGCCGTGGGGAGCACAGATACGCAGTATTTT	CASNAVGSTDTQYF
NA	TRBV2	NA	TRBJ1-5	TGTGCCAGCAGTGCCTCTTGGGGGGGGAATCAGCCCCAGCATTTT	CASSASWGGNQPQHF
NA	TRBV6-1	few	TRBJ2-3	TGTGCCAGCAGTGATCCCCCCCCAGGGATGGGGGTAGTTGGGGGTACGCAGTATTTT	CASSDPPPGMGVVGGTQYF
NA	TRBV6-5	NA	TRBJ2-1	TGTGCCAGCACTGATAGGGGGGGGGACAGGGAGCAGTTCTTC	CASTDRGGDREQFF
TRBD1	TRBV5-6	NA	TRBJ2-1	TGTGCCAGCAGCTTAGCCTCCGGGACAGGGTATGAATATGAGCAGTTCTTC	CASSLASGTGYEYEQFF
TRBD1	TRBV18	NA	TRBJ2-5	TGTGCCAGCTCACCGACAGGGATGGTAGAGACCCAGTACTTC	CASSPTGMVETQYF
NA	TRBV5-1	NA	TRBJ1-1	TGCGCCAGCAGCTATCAGGGGACTGGGGGCACTGAAGCTTTCTTT	CASSYQGTGGTEAFF
TRBD2	TRBV5-4	NA	TRBJ2-3	TGTGCCAGCAGCTTGGGTAGCGGGGTATGGGCAGATACGCAGTATTTT	CASSLGSGVWADTQYF
NA	TRBV11-2	once	TRBJ1-1	TGTGCCAGCAGCCCCCATTTCGGGCGGAGGTACACTAAAGCTTTCTTT	CASSPHFGRRYTKAFF
TRBD1	TRBV6-5	NA	TRBJ2-5	TGTGCCAGCAGTTACGCCACAGGGGAAGAGACCCAGTACTTC	CASSYATGEETQYF
NA	TRBV18	NA	TRBJ2-5	TGTGCCAGCTCACAGGGACGGAATCAAGAGACCCAGTACTTC	CASSQGRNQETQYF
TRBD2	TRBV4-2	NA	TRBJ2-5	TGTGCCAGCAGCCCTGTTCTTCGGGTTGCTGCTAGCGGGGCCTTGAAGGGAGAGACCCAGTACTTC	CASSPVLRVAASGALKGETQYF
NA	TRBV21-1	once	TRBJ2-7	TGTGCCAGCAGCAAAGTCGGCAGGGCTGGAATCGCCTACGAGCAGTACTTC	CASSKVGRAGIAYEQYF
TRBD1	TRBV4-2	once	TRBJ1-1	TGTGCCAGCAGCCAAGCAGGGACAGGGAGGTCTGAAGCTTTCTTT	CASSQAGTGRSEAFF
NA	TRBV21-1	NA	TRBJ2-7	TGTGCCAGCAGCATTATTGGACGACCGGGACTATTCTTC	CASSIIGRPGLFF
TRBD2	TRBV30	NA	TRBJ2-1	TGTGCCTGGAGTGGGCGGGGGGGCAGTGAGCAGTTCTTC	CAWSGRGGSEQFF
TRBD1	TRBV6-6	NA	TRBJ2-2	TGTGCCAGCAGTACCACAGGGGGCGCAGGAACCGGGGAGCTGTTTTTT	CASSTTGGAGTGELFF
TRBD1	TRBV7-9	NA	TRBJ1-5	TGTGCCAGCAGCTTAGGGACAGGGGGTTCGCGCAATCAGCCCCAGCATTTT	CASSLGTGGSRNQPQHF
NA	TRBV2	NA	TRBJ2-5	TGTGCCAGCAGTGAAGCGACGTGGACTCCGTACTTC	CASSEATWTPYF
TRBD2	TRBV10-3	NA	TRBJ2-2	TGTGCCATCAGAAGGGAGGGCGACACCGGGGAGCTGTTTTTT	CAIRREGDTGELFF
NA	TRBV5-1	NA	TRBJ1-1	TGCGCCAGCAGCTTACAGGGATATGATGCGGCTTTCTTT	CASSLQGYDAAFF
TRBD1	TRBV6-6	NA	TRBJ2-1	TGTGCCAGCAGTTCGACAGGGTCGAACAATGAGCAGTTCTTC	CASSSTGSNNEQFF
NA	TRBV6-1	NA	TRBJ1-5	TGTGCCAGCAGTGAAGGGAGGGGTAGTCAGCCCCAGCATTTT	CASSEGRGSQPQHF
TRBD1	TRBV30	few	TRBJ2-4	TGTGCCTGGAGTGCCCTCAGACAGGGGAACATTCAGTACTTC	CAWSALRQGNIQYF
TRBD2	TRBV19	once	TRBJ2-3	TGTGCCAGTAGTATGTTGGCTAGCGGGGGCGGCGCAGATACGCAGTATTTT	CASSMLASGGGADTQYF
TRBD2	TRBV14	NA	TRBJ2-5	TGTGCCAGCAGCGCGTTTGGGCGGGGGAAGGAAGAGACCCAGTACTTC	CASSAFGRGKEETQYF
NA	TRBV7-9	NA	TRBJ1-6	TGTGCCAGCAGCTTAGGAACAGCGAGCTCCTATAATTCACCCCTCCACTTT	CASSLGTASSYNSPLHF
TRBD1	TRBV30	few	TRBJ1-2	TGTGCCTGGAGTGACCATGGACAGGGGGACGGCTACACCTTC	CAWSDHGQGDGYTF
NA	TRBV19	NA	TRBJ1-3	TGTGCCGGTGGTTCTGGAAACACCATATATTTT	CAGGSGNTIYF
NA	TRBV5-1	NA	TRBJ1-6	TGCGCCAGCAGCTTGGGGGATTCACCCCTCCACTTT	CASSLGDSPLHF
NA	TRBV30	NA	TRBJ2-1	TGTGCCTGGAGTGTAACCGCCGGCCTAGCTGCCTACAATGAGCAGTTCTTC	CAWSVTAGLAAYNEQFF
TRBD2	TRBV5-1	NA	TRBJ2-5	TGCGCCAGCAGACCGGGGACTAGCTTAATACAGTACTTC	CASRPGTSLIQYF
NA	TRBV6-1	NA	TRBJ2-5	TGTGCCAGCAGTGAACCCCGCTTAAGACCCCAAGAGACCCAGTACTTC	CASSEPRLRPQETQYF
TRBD1	TRBV5-1	NA	TRBJ2-7	TGCGCCAGCAGTCCCGGGACAGGGCCCTACGAGCAGTACTTC	CASSPGTGPYEQYF
TRBD2	TRBV5-1	NA	TRBJ2-3	TGCGCCAGCAGCTTGGGGACTAGCGGAGATACGCAGTATTTT	CASSLGTSGDTQYF
NA	TRBV7-9	NA	TRBJ2-2	TGTGCCAGCAGCCGCCTCGGGGGCACCGGGGAGCTGTTTTTT	CASSRLGGTGELFF
TRBD2	TRBV6-1	few	TRBJ2-5	TGTGCCAGCATCCCGTTAGCGGGCTGGGAGACCCAGTACTTC	CASIPLAGWETQYF
TRBD1	TRBV5-1	NA	TRBJ2-1	TGCGCCAGCAGCTTAGGACAGGGGTTCTACAATGAGCAGTTCTTC	CASSLGQGFYNEQFF
NA	TRBV19	NA	TRBJ2-7	TGTGCCTCCAACCCGACCTTGATGGGGTCATCTTCCTACGAGCAGTACTTC	CASNPTLMGSSSYEQYF
NA	TRBV6-5	NA	TRBJ2-3	TGTGCCAGCAGGCGGGACTTCACAGATACGCAGTATTTT	CASRRDFTDTQYF
TRBD1	TRBV28	NA	TRBJ1-5	TGTGCCAGCAGGACAGGGGTCGGGCGGCCCCAGCATTTT	CASRTGVGRPQHF
NA	TRBV7-2	NA	TRBJ1-5	TGTGCCAGCAGCTTAGGACAGGTGAATCAGCCCCAGCATTTT	CASSLGQVNQPQHF
NA	TRBV11-1	NA	TRBJ2-1	TGTGCCAGCAGCTCTTTTTCCGTTGGGGGTAATAGAAATGAGCAGTTCTTC	CASSSFSVGGNRNEQFF
NA	TRBV5-6	NA	TRBJ1-3	TGTGCCAGCAGCTTTGGCCAGGGGGGAAACACCATATATTTT	CASSFGQGGNTIYF
NA	TRBV18	NA	TRBJ2-2	TGTGCCAGCTCACCGGGGTCAGCCTCCAACACCGGGGAGCTGTTTTTT	CASSPGSASNTGELFF
NA	TRBV10-1	NA	TRBJ1-2	TGCGCCAGCAATAGACTCGGGGACTATGGCTACACCTTC	CASNRLGDYGYTF
NA	TRBV5-1	NA	TRBJ2-5	TGCGCCAGCAGCTTGGGGGGCTCCCTCCAAGAGACCCAGTACTTC	CASSLGGSLQETQYF
NA	TRBV30	NA	TRBJ1-6	TGTGCCTGGAGTGTAGGTTCACCCCTCCACTTT	CAWSVGSPLHF
TRBD1	TRBV18	NA	TRBJ1-1	TGTGCCAGCTCACCACGGGACAGCACTGAAGCTTTCTTT	CASSPRDSTEAFF
NA	TRBV28	NA	TRBJ1-1	TGTGCCAGCAGGGCAGCCGGGACCCCGGACACTGAAGCTTTCTTT	CASRAAGTPDTEAFF
NA	TRBV14	NA	TRBJ2-5	TGTGCCAGCAGCCTCGGGGAGACCCAGTACTTC	CASSLGETQYF
TRBD1	TRBV27	NA	TRBJ1-2	TGTGCCAGCAGTTTAGGGACAGGGGGGCGGTCACATCCCTATGGCTACACCTTC	CASSLGTGGRSHPYGYTF
NA	TRBV7-9	NA	TRBJ1-4	TGTGCCAGCAGCTTTGGCCCTAATGAAAAACTGTTTTTT	CASSFGPNEKLFF
NA	TRBV30	NA	TRBJ1-1	TGTGCCTGGGGAGGCGTGGCAGCTTTCTTT	CAWGGVAAFF
NA	TRBV30	NA	TRBJ1-6	TGTGCCTTTGGACAGATAGAAAATTCACCCCTCCACTTT	CAFGQIENSPLHF
NA	TRBV28	NA	TRBJ1-1	TGTGCCAGCAGCCAGGAAAACATGAACACTGAAGCTTTCTTT	CASSQENMNTEAFF
TRBD1	TRBV5-1	NA	TRBJ2-3	TGCGCCAGCAGCTCAACGGGACAGGGGCCCGATACGCAGTATTTT	CASSSTGQGPDTQYF